This T cell receptor (beta chain) was observed in a study of T cell changes during pregnancy in multiple sclerosis. The CDR3 runs 16 residues. The germline gives CDR1 SGHRS, CDR2 YFSETQ. V lost 4 bases, J lost 0 bases, and 5 bases stayed unmatched. Method: immunoSEQ multiplex PCR; TCRdb's copy keeps in-frame clones and lacks some. The sample records 40,000 to 60,000 clones, approximately 90% being singletons. Source: CD4+ T cells from peripheral blood mononuclear cells, taken before pregnancy. The chain carries TRBV5-1 and TRBJ2-3; TRBD2 agrees at 10 bases. This receptor was taken from a female donor with multiple sclerosis, enrolled in a pregnancy study. The CDR3 loop is CASSPRTSGSTDTQYF. The CDR3 DNA reads TGCGCCAGCAGCCCGCGGACTAGCGGTAGCACAGATACGCAGTATTTT.